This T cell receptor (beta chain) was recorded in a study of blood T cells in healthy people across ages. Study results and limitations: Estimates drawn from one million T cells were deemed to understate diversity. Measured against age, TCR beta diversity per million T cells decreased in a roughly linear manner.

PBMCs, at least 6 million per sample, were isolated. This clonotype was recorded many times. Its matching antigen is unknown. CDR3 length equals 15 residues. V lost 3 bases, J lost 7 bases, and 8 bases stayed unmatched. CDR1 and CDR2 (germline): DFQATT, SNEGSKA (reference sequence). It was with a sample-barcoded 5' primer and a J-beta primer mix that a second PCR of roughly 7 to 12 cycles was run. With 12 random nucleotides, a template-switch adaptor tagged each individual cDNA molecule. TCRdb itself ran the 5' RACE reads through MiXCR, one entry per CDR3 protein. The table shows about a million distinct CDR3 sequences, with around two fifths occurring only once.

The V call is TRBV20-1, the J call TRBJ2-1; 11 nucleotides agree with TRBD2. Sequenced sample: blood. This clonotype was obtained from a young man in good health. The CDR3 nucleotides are TGCAGTGCTAGTTTTGCTAGCGGGGGGCGGAATGAGCAGTTCTTC. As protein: CSASFASGGRNEQFF.